This paragraph reports one T cell receptor beta chain. Its antigen is still unknown. The data are from a study of early T cells in non-severe SARS-CoV-2 infection. Study-wide results and limits: Reliance on VDJdb matching favored anti-spike CD8 responses; private and CD4 specificities were missed.

The V end was cut by 2 bases, the J end by 8 bases, with 12 bases between. The CDR3 runs to 13 residues. Per germline, CDR1 MNHNY and CDR2 SVGAGI (reference sequence). Tagging with unique molecular identifiers was applied to individual cDNA molecules. TCRdb reprocessed the 5' RACE reads via MiXCR and lists one record per CDR3 protein. Found here are about 80,000 distinct CDR3 sequences, around an eighth of them singletons; the top ten hold approximately 2.5%. Sample: whole blood. This sequence joins TRBV6-6 and TRBJ1-2; D gene ambiguous. The receptor comes from an adult who was a healthcare worker with PCR-confirmed SARS-CoV-2 infection or an uninfected control (not recorded which). The CDR3 region has the DNA TGTGCCAGCAGTTACACCGGGGTGTCCGGCTACACCTTC. This gives the protein CASSYTGVSGYTF.